This TCR beta chain was observed in a study of cytomegalovirus exposure and HLA in healthy donors. Background on the study: From donors who were HLA-typed, an early data release held about 85 million unique TCRs. General study results and limits: Most subjects' HLA-A and HLA-B alleles were reportedly predicted from TCR beta sequences.

The length of the CDR3 is 14 residues. The V end was cut by 4 bases, the J end by 0 bases, with 9 bases between. Germline values: CDR1 SEHNR, CDR2 FQNEAQ (reference sequence). Vbeta (60) and Jbeta (13) primers were used in the PCR. Assay: immunoSEQ multiplex PCR; the TCRdb copy retains only in-frame clones and omits some. The data contain approximately 88,000 clones, 80% of them singletons. Comment on this clone: Its antigen is unknown.

What was sequenced was PBMCs. The TCR was taken from a young man in good health and CMV-seronegative. The V gene is TRBV7-9, the J gene TRBJ1-1; D unclear. The CDR3 DNA sequence: TGTGCCAGCAGCTCGTCCCAGGTGAACACTGAAGCTTTCTTT. It yields the protein CASSSSQVNTEAFF.